Presented here are 25 T cell receptor beta chains from one specimen sequenced in a study of blood T cell repertoires in COVID-19. The protocol was immunoSEQ multiplex PCR, while the TCRdb copy is restricted to in-frame clones and leaves out a portion. In the table there are just under 300,000 clones, about 87% of which are singletons. Material: peripheral blood. These receptor sequences come from a man between 65 and 85 years old with acute or convalescent COVID-19.

The chain employs TRBV2 and TRBJ2-2; 13 bases are shared with TRBD2. CDR1 is SNHLY, CDR2 FYNNEI, per germline. This CDR3 comprises 17 residues. V gave up 5 bases and J gave up 7 bases; unmatched junction bases: 10. As DNA, the CDR3 is TGTGCCAGCAGTCGTACTAGCGGGAGGGCCTACGACGGGGAGCTGTTTTTT. Protein sequence: CASSRTSGRAYDGELFF.

The chain recombines TRBV6-2 or TRBV6-3 with TRBJ2-7, with 13 bases identical to TRBD2. This CDR3 has 16 amino acids. V lost 2 bases to trimming and J lost 2 bases; unmatched junction nucleotides: 3. Germline values: CDR1 MNHEY, CDR2 SVGEGT. The CDR3, as DNA: TGTGCCAGCAGTTACGGGACTAGCGGGGTGCCCTACGAGCAGTACTTC. Encoded protein: CASSYGTSGVPYEQYF.

The gene calls are TRBV3-1 (or the pseudogene TRBV3-2) and TRBJ1-1; 7 bases line up with TRBD1. CDR1 LGHDT and CDR2 YNNKEL come from the germline V gene (reference sequence). The CDR3 runs 12 residues. The V and J ends lost 3 bases and 10 bases, in that order; junction bases with no gene match: 5. In nucleotides, the CDR3 is TGTGCCAGCAGCCAGGAGACAGGGTTAGCTTTCTTT. Translation gives CASSQETGLAFF.

A single count supports this clone. The genes are TRBV4-2 and TRBJ1-1; D gene unclear. V was trimmed by 1 base and J by 12 bases, leaving 21 bases between them. The CDR3 length is 15 residues. CDR1 is LGHNA, CDR2 YNFKEQ, per germline. The CDR3 loop reads CASSQVAYSLHTPFF. The CDR3 bases are TGTGCCAGCAGCCAAGTTGCCTACAGCCTCCATACGCCTTTCTTT.

This clone was seen once. This chain links TRBV27 with TRBJ2-2; 7 nucleotides agree with TRBD2. In germline, CDR1 is MNHEY, CDR2 SMNVEV (reference sequence). The CDR3 covers 15 residues. Germline trimming cut 11 bases from V and 1 base from J; bases unmatched to any gene: 10. The CDR3 nucleotides read TGTGCCGTCAAGGGTTTAGCGGGGAACACCGGGGAGCTGTTTTTT. Translated: CAVKGLAGNTGELFF.

This clone was seen once. The chain carries TRBV18 and TRBJ1-5, with no clear D. Germline V gene sequence: CDR1 KGHSH, CDR2 LQKENI. CDR3 length equals 13 residues. V was trimmed by 2 bases and J by 7 bases, leaving 9 bases between them. CDR3 sequence: CASSPEVQQPQHF. The CDR3 coding sequence is TGTGCCAGCTCACCAGAGGTTCAGCAGCCCCAGCATTTT. Based on the CDR3 plus reference TRBV18 and TRBJ1-5, the full variable domain is NAGVMQNPRHLVRRRGQEARLRCSPMKGHSHVYWYRQLPEEGLKFMVYLQKENIIDESGMPKERFSAEFPKEGPSILRIQQVVRGDSAAYFCASSPEVQQPQHFGDGTRLSIL.

The V gene is TRBV30, the J gene TRBJ1-1, with D possibly matching TRBD1 (5 bases). Between the trimmed V and J ends, which lost 0 bases and 10 bases, there was a span of 12 bases. The length of the CDR3 is 12 residues. The germline gives CDR1 GTSNPN, CDR2 SVGIG (reference sequence). CDR3 nucleotides: TGTGCCTGGAGTGTATTGGGGCTCGGAGCTTTCTTT. Translating it yields CAWSVLGLGAFF.

The V and J genes are TRBV7-8 and TRBJ1-5, with D hard to call. The CDR3 totals 13 residues. Trimming left V 2 bases short and J 5 bases short, with 7 bases between. The V gene's germline CDR1 is SGHVS and CDR2 FQNEAQ. CDR3 DNA sequence: TGTGCCAGCAGCTTAAACACCCATCAGCCCCAGCATTTT. This gives the protein CASSLNTHQPQHF.

The chain is built from TRBV10-3 and TRBJ2-2; the match to TRBD2 covers 8 bases. The CDR3 sequence is 18 residues long. Germline V gene sequence: CDR1 ENHRY, CDR2 SYGVKD. The J segment lost 0 bases and the V segment lost 7 bases, leaving 13 bases of the junction unmatched. In nucleotides, the CDR3 is TGTGCCATCAAGCCCGCTAGTCCCGGGAGGGCGAACACCGGGGAGCTGTTTTTT. Residues: CAIKPASPGRANTGELFF.

The chain employs TRBV4-2 and TRBJ2-7, with D possibly matching TRBD2 (6 bases). Germline V lookup: CDR1 LGHNA, CDR2 YNFKEQ. The CDR3 length is 16 residues. Trimming stripped 1 base from V and 1 base from J, with 14 bases between. The CDR3 region is CASSQGLARISYEQYF. Here the CDR3 DNA reads TGTGCCAGCAGCCAAGGGCTAGCGAGGATATCCTACGAGCAGTACTTC.

J is TRBJ2-6 and V is TRBV7-9; TRBD1 matches at 7 bases. The V segment lost 7 bases and the J segment 0 bases; nucleotides outside the gene matches: 9. In germline, CDR1 is SEHNR, CDR2 FQNEAQ (reference sequence). The CDR3 is 17 residues long. Here the CDR3 reads CASNQGQLTSGANVLTF. The CDR3 nucleotides are TGTGCCAGCAACCAGGGACAGTTGACCTCTGGGGCCAACGTCCTGACTTTC.

A word on this clone: This CDR3 is also generated by other DNA sequences in the sample. This chain uses TRBV3-1 (or the pseudogene TRBV3-2) with TRBJ2-5, with D possibly being TRBD2 (5 bases). Germline lookup yields CDR1 LGHDT and CDR2 YNNKEL (reference sequence). This CDR3 contains 12 residues. Trimming removed 5 bases from V and 7 bases from J, with 11 bases in between. In DNA, the CDR3 is TGTGCCAGCAGCGAACTCGGAGGGACCCAGTACTTC. Amino acids: CASSELGGTQYF.

The gene calls are TRBV7-7 and TRBJ2-5; maybe TRBD2 (6 bases). V was clipped by 0 bases and J by 4 bases, with 9 bases between them. This CDR3 region has 14 residues. Germline CDR1 is SSHAT and CDR2 is FNYEAQ (reference sequence). The chain's CDR3 is CASSLARGRETQYF. The CDR3 nucleotides read TGTGCCAGCAGCTTAGCCCGGGGGAGAGAGACCCAGTACTTC.

In nucleotides, the CDR3 is TGTGCCAGCAACTCCGGGACAGTCACCGATGAGCAGTTCTTC. It is translated as CASNSGTVTDEQFF. V and J are TRBV7-9 and TRBJ2-1; 7 bases align to TRBD1. Germline V gives CDR1 SEHNR, CDR2 FQNEAQ (reference sequence). J gave up 8 bases and V 7 bases, and 11 bases lay outside the gene matches. The CDR3 loop spans 14 amino acids.

The J gene is TRBJ2-3, the V gene TRBV7-8, with 12 bases fitting TRBD2. J was trimmed by 7 bases and V by 4 bases; bases with no gene match: 9. Germline loops: CDR1 SGHVS, CDR2 FQNEAQ. The CDR3 covers 16 residues. The CDR3 DNA follows: TGTGCCAGCAGCTCAACCCGGACTAGCGGGGCTTATACGCAGTATTTT. Translated: CASSSTRTSGAYTQYF.

The rearrangement joins TRBV11-2 to TRBJ2-3, with 9 positions matching TRBD2. V lost 1 base and J lost 3; bases outside the gene matches: 8. Germline lookup yields CDR1 SGHAT and CDR2 FQNNGV. The CDR3 consists of 17 residues. The CDR3 protein is CASSLGAGGPSTDTQYF. The CDR3 nucleotides read TGTGCCAGCAGCTTAGGGGCGGGGGGGCCTTCTACAGATACGCAGTATTTT.

This chain joins TRBV24-1 and TRBJ2-3; TRBD2 matches 11 bases. The V segment lost 1 base and the J segment 2 bases; nucleotides outside the gene matches: 4. CDR3 length equals 17 residues. The germline CDR1 and CDR2 sequences are KGHDR and SFDVKD. DNA for the CDR3: TGTGCCACCAGTGATTTCCGACTAGCGGGGACCACAGATACGCAGTATTTT. It translates to CATSDFRLAGTTDTQYF.

In the case of this clone: Other DNA sequences within the sample encode an identical CDR3. CDR3 sequence (DNA): TGTGCCAGCAGTCTCACAGGGGGCAATCAGCCCCAGCATTTT. This translates into CASSLTGGNQPQHF. The V and J genes are TRBV28 and TRBJ1-5; 7 bases are a match to TRBD1. V was clipped by 5 bases and J by 2 bases; unmatched bases: 3. Per the germline V gene, CDR1 is MDHEN and CDR2 is SYDVKM. The CDR3 extends over 14 amino acids.

The chain has TRBV10-3 and TRBJ1-6; D call uncertain. V lost 3 bases and J lost 5, with 20 bases in between. The CDR3 contains 18 residues. The germline V gene has CDR1 ENHRY and CDR2 SYGVKD. CDR3 loop: CAISDGVGVRSNNSPLHF. DNA for the CDR3: TGTGCCATCAGTGATGGTGTCGGAGTCCGCTCAAATAATTCACCCCTCCACTTT.

V usage is TRBV18 and J usage is TRBJ1-1; D perhaps matches TRBD1 (5 bases). Germline CDR1 reads KGHSH; CDR2 reads LQKENI. V was pared by 3 bases and J by 3 bases, with 11 bases between. The CDR3 is made up of 14 amino acids. The CDR3 spells CASSPGGRDTEAFF. Written as DNA, the CDR3 is TGTGCCAGCTCACCGGGGGGGAGGGACACTGAAGCTTTCTTT.

A single count supports this clone. The chain carries TRBV12-3 or TRBV12-4 and TRBJ1-1, with D uncertain. This CDR3 is 13 amino acids long. Deletions cut 6 bases from V and 6 bases from J, with 14 bases between. CDR3 sequence: CASRTAERAEAFF. CDR3 bases: TGTGCCAGCAGGACGGCCGAGCGGGCTGAAGCTTTCTTT.

V gene TRBV28 combines with J gene TRBJ1-2, with 11 bases lining up with TRBD1. This CDR3 is built from 19 residues. The germline CDR1 and CDR2 sequences are MDHEN and SYDVKM. Unmatched junction bases numbered 16, after V lost 3 bases and J lost 4 bases. CDR3 protein: CASSFPRRGQGVGGYGYTF. In nucleotides, the CDR3 is TGTGCCAGCAGTTTCCCTCGGAGGGGACAGGGGGTCGGGGGCTATGGCTACACCTTC.

The chain carries TRBV5-8 and TRBJ2-5, with TRBD1 as a possible D gene (5 bases). Germline lookup yields CDR1 SGHTS and CDR2 YDEGEE. The CDR3 has 13 amino acids. The V end lost 7 bases, the J end lost 7 bases, and 17 bases lay between the germline ends. Written as DNA, the CDR3 is TGTGCCAGCGCTCCCGACAGTAAAGGGACCCAGTACTTC. Translating it yields CASAPDSKGTQYF.

CDR3 sequence reads: CAISEQGGTGQPQHF. CDR3 DNA sequence: TGTGCCATCAGTGAACAGGGGGGAACAGGGCAGCCCCAGCATTTT. The rearrangement uses TRBV10-3 and TRBJ1-5; 8 positions agree with TRBD1. The CDR3 totals 15 residues. J gave up 7 bases and V 3 bases, and 8 bases lay outside the gene matches. CDR1 ENHRY and CDR2 SYGVKD come from the germline V gene.

For the CDR3, the DNA is TGCGCCAGCAGCTTGGCGCAGGGTCCCGCTGAAGCTTTCTTT. The encoded protein is CASSLAQGPAEAFF. The chain couples TRBV5-1 to TRBJ1-1; D is perhaps TRBD1 (5 bases). Trimming shortened V by 0 bases and J by 6 bases, and 12 bases separated the two germline ends. The CDR3 is made up of 14 amino acids. The germline V gene encodes CDR1 SGHRS and CDR2 YFSETQ. Full variable domain (missing parts from reference TRBV5-1 and TRBJ1-1): KAGVTQTPRYLIKTRGQQVTLSCSPISGHRSVSWYQQTPGQGLQFLFEYFSETQRNKGNFPGRFSGRQFSNSRSEMNVSTLELGDSALYLCASSLAQGPAEAFFGQGTRLTVV.